Here is one TCR beta chain with its context. The length of the CDR3 is 14 residues. After removal of 0 bases from V and 3 bases from J, the junction contained 3 bases not matched to a gene. Per the germline V gene, CDR1 is SGHKS and CDR2 is YYEKEE (reference sequence). This entry belongs to a study of immune evolution from preneoplasia to lung adenocarcinoma. Only in-frame clones appear in the TCRdb table, and some are missing; sequencing was by immunoSEQ multiplex PCR. The sample has 14,000 to 15,000 clones, 70% to 85% seen once. V gene TRBV5-5 combines with J gene TRBJ2-7; 7 bases are a match to TRBD1. The TCR sequence derives from a person aged 60-79 years with lung adenocarcinoma. Source material: FFPE minimally invasive lung adenocarcinoma tissue. DNA for the CDR3: TGTGCCAGCAGCTTGGTAGGGGGCAACTACGAGCAGTACTTC. Translating it yields CASSLVGGNYEQYF.